Here is one T cell receptor (beta chain) with its context. Its binding antigen is unknown. The input lacks base qualities; no much larger clone sits a single base away. Per the publication, the treatment or condition label means: roughly 18 received Ad26.COV2.S at low or high dose, single or two shots; 5 received placebo; per-sample allocation not given. For vaccine and placebo recipients, the sequenced repertoires came from samples collected on day 63 after the first injection. Between 29 July and 7 August 2020, Cohort 1b enrolled 20 to 30 adults aged 18-55 years at one site in Boston, USA. As a vaccine, Ad26.COV2.S was a replication-incompetent adenovirus type 26 vector that expressed a prefusion-stabilized SARS-CoV-2 spike protein derived from the original Wuhan strain. The entry originates in a study of Ad26.COV2.S vaccination and SARS-CoV-2 variants (dated by TCRdb to the early 2020s). As for the study more broadly: Donors in the vaccine arm were drawn from COV1001, a multicentre, randomized, double-blind, placebo-controlled phase I-IIa trial testing Ad26.COV2.S in healthy adults. Ad26.COV2.S was administered intramuscularly at a dose of 5x10^10 or 1x10^11 viral particles, either as one shot or as two shots given 56 days apart. Sequencing of the TCRbeta repertoire served to evaluate the specificity and breadth of SARS-CoV-2-reactive T cell receptors following Ad26.COV2.S vaccination. The TCR-sequenced set comprised approximately 32 samples: some 19 Ad26.COV2.S vaccine recipients, 5 placebo recipients and 8 SARS-CoV-2 convalescent individuals. Participants in the trial were split at random into five groups of five each, receiving low-dose or high-dose Ad26.COV2.S once or twice, or else placebo on both occasions. Throughout the experiments and outcome assessment, investigators stayed blinded to trial group allocation. What the authors observed across the whole study: Spike-specific TCR breadth was higher in Ad26.COV2.S recipients than in placebo recipients (P = 0.0014). It was noted by the authors that total T cell responses may have been underestimated by the TCR breadth and depth analyses. After vaccination, spike-specific CD8+ and CD4+ T cell responses were reported to show substantial breadth. Vaccine and placebo recipients had similar non-spike TCR breadth, a finding consistent with the vaccine containing only spike. Comparing responses between vaccine doses or regimens was not something the study was powered to do.

The immunoSEQ Assay was the method used to sequence TCRbeta CDR3 regions. After extraction, genomic DNA underwent amplification by bias-controlled multiplex PCR, followed by high-throughput sequencing. Processing in the source paper ran as follows. To quantify the absolute abundance of every unique TCRbeta CDR3 region, sequences were collapsed and filtered. T cell fraction was estimated by normalizing TCRbeta template counts to usable DNA, with usable DNA measured through amplification of reference genes found in all nucleated cells. Repertoire TCRs were annotated as SARS-CoV-2-specific when V gene, CDR3 amino acid sequence and J gene were exactly matched to a known reactive TCR set. The reference SARS-CoV-2 TCR set was obtained from MIRA and was filtered for enrichment in COVID-19-positive ImmuneCODE repertoires, whereby public or cross-reactive TCRs were removed. Drawing on the MIRA antigens, annotated TCRs were analysed further at the level of specific ORF or position within ORF. Breadth was defined as the number of annotated unique rearrangements divided by the total number of unique productive rearrangements, and depth was defined as the summed frequency of the annotated unique rearrangements. Group comparisons of TCR breadth used two-sided Wilcoxon rank-sum tests. This is the immuneACCESS table as TCRdb keeps it, with only in-frame sequences that have V and J called. A part of the clones is gone; compared with another copy, unresolved V genes explain less than half, and the rest is unexplained. The V and J calls and clone size were taken over from that table, and D and trimming were inferred from the DNA. This sample comprises about 440,000 clones, 90% of them detected only once. The ten most abundant clones make up approximately 4.3% of the sample.

The sequenced sample was peripheral blood, obtained in a trial of Ad26.COV2.S vaccine versus placebo. This TCR came from a person between 18 and 65 years old who received the Ad26.COV2.S COVID-19 vaccine or a placebo.

The CDR3 region: CASSLDGSGLAFF. The bases read TGTGCCAGCAGCTTAGATGGTAGCGGTCTTGCGTTCTTC. Recombination linked TRBV11-3 to TRBJ2-1; TRBD2 is possibly the D segment (6 matching bases). From the germline V gene, CDR1 is SGHNT and CDR2 is YENEEA. V is cut by 0 bases and J by 15 bases, and the space between the germline ends is 15 bases. The CDR3 starts with the cysteine, ends with the phenylalanine, and has 13 residues. Of all the DNA, just the CDR3 is kept, 39 bases in frame from base 1.